A selection of T cell receptor beta chains follows, all from one sample in a study of follicular helper T cells after annual influenza vaccination. Sequenced by immunoSEQ multiplex PCR; TCRdb stores in-frame clones only, minus some. The sample includes several thousand clones, approximately 85% of them seen just once. The source material was CXCR5+ CD38- circulating T follicular helper cells from blood, sampled 7 days after influenza vaccination. The receptors were sampled from an adult who received the influenza vaccine. CDR3s include the opening cysteine and the closing phenylalanine or tryptophan. The D gene is left open where the match is weak. Clone size is not always given. Where it is, it says once, few, many or a class for expanded clones.

size	J	D	V	CDR3	DNA
.	TRBJ2-6	.	TRBV2	CASRGSSGANVLTF	TGTGCCAGCAGAGGTTCCTCTGGGGCCAACGTCCTGACTTTC
.	TRBJ1-2	TRBD1	TRBV4-3	CASSQAGGNYGYTF	TGCGCCAGCAGCCAGGCAGGGGGCAACTATGGCTACACCTTC
.	TRBJ2-2	TRBD1	TRBV19	CASSIGPGQGLAGELFF	TGTGCCAGTAGTATAGGCCCTGGACAGGGTTTAGCCGGGGAGCTGTTTTTT
.	TRBJ2-1	TRBD2	TRBV6-1	CASRRAGGTYNEQFF	TGTGCCAGCAGGAGAGCGGGGGGAACCTACAATGAGCAGTTCTTC
few	TRBJ2-7	TRBD1	TRBV5-1	CASSWGQAPGEQYF	TGCGCCAGCAGCTGGGGACAGGCTCCCGGCGAGCAGTACTTC
few	TRBJ1-2	.	TRBV19	CASSSMAGDYGYTF	TGTGCCAGTAGCTCCATGGCGGGGGACTATGGCTACACCTTC
.	TRBJ1-1	.	TRBV4-1	CASSQEGEAFF	TGCGCCAGCAGCCAAGAAGGAGAAGCTTTCTTT
.	TRBJ1-1	.	TRBV7-9	CASSLGKVNTEAFF	TGTGCCAGCAGCTTAGGAAAGGTGAACACTGAAGCTTTCTTT
.	TRBJ2-3	.	TRBV7-3	CASSLARDTDTQYF	TGTGCCAGCAGCCTTGCCCGGGACACAGATACGCAGTATTTT
.	TRBJ2-2	.	TRBV19	CASSPRTGELFF	TGTGCCAGTAGTCCAAGAACCGGGGAGCTGTTTTTT
.	TRBJ2-5	TRBD1	TRBV5-6	CASSLWGQQETQYF	TGTGCCAGCAGCTTGTGGGGACAGCAAGAGACCCAGTACTTC
.	TRBJ1-4	.	TRBV5-5	CASSLGTAREKLFF	TGTGCCAGCAGCCTTGGTACAGCCCGTGAAAAACTGTTTTTT
.	TRBJ2-3	.	TRBV6-5	CASSRTGKSTDTQYF	TGTGCCAGCAGTCGAACAGGGAAGAGCACAGATACGCAGTATTTT
.	TRBJ1-5	.	TRBV5-1	CASSLGETLNQPQHF	TGCGCCAGCAGCTTGGGTGAGACACTTAATCAGCCCCAGCATTTT
.	TRBJ1-5	TRBD1	TRBV7-8	CASSPRGQVGNQPQHF	TGTGCCAGCAGCCCAAGGGGACAGGTCGGCAATCAGCCCCAGCATTTT
.	TRBJ2-7	.	TRBV30	CAWSAVPYEQYF	TGTGCCTGGAGTGCCGTTCCCTACGAGCAGTACTTC
.	TRBJ1-4	TRBD1	TRBV28	CASRGAGQGARGEKLFF	TGTGCCAGCAGAGGTGCGGGACAGGGGGCTCGTGGTGAAAAACTGTTTTTT
.	TRBJ1-6	.	TRBV7-9	CASSKDSDNSPLHF	TGTGCCAGCAGCAAGGATTCGGATAATTCACCCCTCCACTTT
.	TRBJ2-5	.	TRBV2	CASSVAQVQETQYF	TGTGCCAGCAGTGTGGCACAGGTCCAAGAGACCCAGTACTTC
.	TRBJ1-1	.	TRBV2	CASSKGNMNTEAFF	TGTGCCAGCAGTAAAGGGAACATGAACACTGAAGCTTTCTTT
.	TRBJ1-5	.	TRBV5-8	CASSWGRDQPQHF	TGTGCCAGCAGCTGGGGACGGGATCAGCCCCAGCATTTT
.	TRBJ2-1	TRBD2	TRBV6-1	CASSEGLALNEQFF	TGTGCCAGCAGTGAAGGACTAGCACTCAATGAGCAGTTCTTC
.	TRBJ2-7	.	TRBV11-2	CASSLNRDLEQYF	TGTGCCAGCAGCTTAAACAGGGATCTCGAGCAGTACTTC
.	TRBJ2-1	.	TRBV11-2	CASSFSSLAGEQFF	TGTGCCAGCAGCTTCTCCTCCCTGGCAGGTGAGCAGTTCTTC